This TCR beta chain was captured by sequencing in a study of cytomegalovirus exposure and HLA in healthy donors. In regard to this clone: The target antigen is unknown.

Overall study results and limits: Confirmation was obtained in vitro that a few CMV-associated chains are specific for CMV antigens. High sensitivity and specificity were reportedly achieved when the classifier diagnosed cytomegalovirus status. The dataset shows that most TCR sequences were rare, while some public TCRs occurred in many donors. Subsequent analysis revealed that first-cohort TCR clusters tended to co-occur in the roughly 120 validation repertoires.

This table comes from immunoSEQ multiplex PCR, and its TCRdb copy is limited to in-frame clones, with some not included. The table lists over 150,000 clones, 70% to 90% of them singletons. The CDR3 contains 13 residues. Trimming removed 6 bases at V and 5 bases at J, with 15 bases between. CDR1 is SGHNT, CDR2 YYREEE, per germline (reference sequence). The clonotype was recovered from a human donor in good health. The rearrangement uses TRBV5-4 and TRBJ2-7, with a tentative D call TRBD2 (6 bases). The specimen was PBMCs. CDR3 nucleotide sequence: TGTGCCAGCACCCTATCGGGGGTCCACGAGCAGTACTTC. Encoded protein: CASTLSGVHEQYF.